This TCR beta chain stems from a study of low-dose radiotherapy and immunotherapy resistance in tumors. Whole-study context: Every two weeks, cyclophosphamide 200 mg/m2 was infused one day before radiation plus immunotherapy.

By frequency in the sample, this clonotype is medium-sized. Trimming removed 5 bases from V and 4 bases from J; junction bases left unmatched: 13. Germline V CDR1 and CDR2: MNHEY, SVGEGT. The CDR3 spans 16 residues. Indicated time point: after trial treatment. The sample's treatment: LDRT plus nivolumab, ipilimumab, low-dose cyclophosphamide and aspirin (RACIN trial). Alpha and beta chains were covered, as first-strand cDNA relied on TRAV- and TRBV-specific primers. TCR amplification involved 20 PCR cycles with a constant-region primer and V-primer adapter. One entry per CDR3 protein results from TCRdb running MiXCR on the reads. The sample records under 35,000 distinct CDR3 sequences, under 55% being singletons.

This sequence originates from a male donor with gallbladder cancer. Source: PBMCs, taken after low-dose radiotherapy plus immunotherapy. The rearrangement uses TRBV6-2 or TRBV6-3 and TRBJ1-2; 7 bases line up with TRBD1. CDR3: CASSQILDRSSYGYTF. The DNA of the CDR3 is TGTGCCAGCAGTCAAATATTGGACAGGAGTTCCTATGGCTACACCTTC.